This T cell receptor beta chain emerged from a study of memory B cells and T cells in multiple sclerosis. Findings of the study overall: Clone-set sizes differed between compartments, so shared clonotype counts needed normalization.

Separate sequencing covered autoproliferating (CFSE-dim) and non-proliferating (CFSE-high) T cells from stimulus-free culture. Pooled replicate wells came from approximately 5x10^7 CFSE-labeled PBMCs cultured 7 days without stimulus. The PBMCs received 0.4 to 0.65 uM CFSE and serum-free culture with no added stimuli. Clones were read by immunoSEQ multiplex PCR, and TCRdb kept only the in-frame ones, dropping some. The data contain roughly 30,000 clones, more than 70% of them singletons. This CDR3 is built from 16 residues. The junction had 11 bases not matched to a gene; V was cut back by 6 bases and J by 7 bases. CDR1 is MNHNY and CDR2 is SVGAGI in the germline V gene (reference sequence). Remarks on this clone: Its antigen remains unknown.

The TCR sequence derives from a human donor with multiple sclerosis. The chain has TRBV6-6 and TRBJ2-2, with 10 nucleotides matching TRBD1. Input material: PBMCs from blood kept in culture. The chain's CDR3 is CASSHDRGRIGGELFF. CDR3 sequence (DNA): TGTGCCAGCAGCCACGACAGGGGGCGAATCGGCGGGGAGCTGTTTTTT.